One and the same sample provided the 7 T cell receptor beta chains below, sequenced in a study of beta chain features in type 1 diabetes (dated by TCRdb to 2016 to 2019). Study-wide findings and limitations: Type 1 diabetes patients showed a moderate but significant shortening of TCRB CDR3 length in all four CD4+ subsets.

The library relied on the immunoSEQ multiplex PCR assay. All of the isolated RNA was reverse transcribed with the High Capacity cDNA Reverse Transcription Kit, so expressed TCRB transcripts were sequenced. The table comes from immuneACCESS by way of TCRdb, which keeps in-frame sequences with V and J called. Part of the clones is missing from these tables; in studies checked, under half for an unresolved V gene and the rest for unknown reasons. Recorded for this sample are 150,000 to 200,000 clones; approximately 62% of them occurred a single time. The ten largest account for around 0.08% of the sample. These TCRs' antigens remain unknown. Material: naive CD4+ T cells from blood. Read against the paper, the sample's cell subset or site label means: true naive CD4+ T cells. All receptors come from a young man with type 1 diabetes.

The chain couples TRBV30 to TRBJ1-3, with 7 bases lining up with TRBD1. V lost 1 base, J lost 0 bases, and 0 bases stayed unmatched. This CDR3 spans 14 amino acids. Per the germline V gene, CDR1 is GTSNPN and CDR2 is SVGIG (reference sequence). The CDR3 region has the DNA TGTGCCTGGAGTGGACAGGGCTCTGGAAACACCATATATTTT. As protein: CAWSGQGSGNTIYF.

This clone was seen only once. The chain is built from TRBV29-1 and TRBJ1-1, with D perhaps TRBD1 (5 bases). The CDR3 totals 14 residues. V gave up 4 bases and J gave up 0 bases, with 12 bases separating them. The germline V gene encodes CDR1 SQVTM and CDR2 ANQGSEA. CDR3 sequence: CSVGLGGVNTEAFF. The CDR3 region has the DNA TGCAGCGTTGGATTGGGAGGGGTGAACACTGAAGCTTTCTTT.

This clone was seen a single time. This chain links TRBV29-1 with TRBJ2-3; the D gene could be TRBD1 or TRBD2 (5 bases each). The CDR3 length is 14 residues. Germline V lookup: CDR1 SQVTM, CDR2 ANQGSEA. The V gene lost 7 bases and the J gene lost 0 bases, with 14 bases spanning the gap. The CDR3 nucleotides are TGCAGCGCCGAGGGGTCCACTAGCACAGATACGCAGTATTTT. This encodes CSAEGSTSTDTQYF.

In this sample, this clone turned up a few times. Other DNA sequences in this sample translate to the same CDR3. The CDR3: CSVEDFGGHEQYF. The CDR3 DNA reads TGCAGCGTTGAAGATTTCGGTGGTCACGAGCAGTACTTC. This sequence joins TRBV29-1 and TRBJ2-7; D remains unclear. Germline-derived CDR1 and CDR2 are SQVTM and ANQGSEA. The germline V and J ends were trimmed by 0 bases and 5 bases, with 11 bases remaining between them. CDR3 length equals 13 residues.

The gene calls are TRBV4-3 and TRBJ2-1; 10 nucleotides match TRBD1. V lost 0 bases to trimming and J lost 10 bases; unmatched junction nucleotides: 6. The germline CDR1 and CDR2 sequences are LGHNA and YSLEER. The CDR3 totals 15 residues. The CDR3 region is CASSQDLTGGREQFF. For the CDR3, the DNA is TGCGCCAGCAGCCAAGACCTGACAGGGGGCCGGGAGCAGTTCTTC.

The chain has TRBV27 and TRBJ2-3; no reliable D call. The CDR3 has 14 amino acids. The V gene lost 4 bases and the J gene lost 9 bases, with 17 bases spanning the gap. Germline values: CDR1 MNHEY, CDR2 SMNVEV (reference sequence). CDR3 region: CASSSASGVRTQYF. CDR3 sequence (DNA): TGTGCCAGCAGTTCAGCATCTGGCGTTCGCACGCAGTATTTT.

This clone was seen only once. V is TRBV7-2 and J is TRBJ2-5; 8 positions match TRBD2. The CDR3 has 16 amino acids. CDR1 is SGHTA and CDR2 is FQGNSA in the germline V gene. V was clipped by 0 bases and J by 6 bases; unmatched bases: 9. The CDR3 loop reads CASSLAGLAHPQTQYF. The CDR3 DNA follows: TGTGCCAGCAGCTTAGCTGGACTAGCTCATCCGCAGACCCAGTACTTC.